Below, 23 T cell receptor beta chains from the same sample are listed, as sequenced in a study of post-analysis software for immune sequencing data. General study points: There were a few TRBV segments more frequent in patients than controls, and TRBV5-6, TRBV5-1 and TRBV20-1 were among them.

These receptors lack a known antigen. Sequencing libraries made from TCR beta cDNA carried unique molecular identifiers. TCRdb reprocessed the PCR reads with MiXCR, giving one entry per CDR3 protein. This sample has approximately 440,000 distinct CDR3 sequences, with over 35% found just once. Input material: blood. These receptors were obtained from a girl aged 5 to 17 with multiple sclerosis.

CDR3 protein: CAISATGTGRETQYF. Here the CDR3 DNA reads TGTGCCATCAGCGCAACCGGGACAGGGCGGGAGACCCAGTACTTC. The gene calls are TRBV10-3 and TRBJ2-5; 9 bases agree with TRBD1. The CDR3 length is 15 residues. Trimming took 6 bases from V and 5 from J; bases not matched to a gene: 10. Looked up from germline, CDR1 is ENHRY and CDR2 is SYGVKD.

As concerns this clonotype: One end of the junction does not line up with germline, which may come from a read error. The chain carries TRBV7-9 and TRBJ1-2, with TRBD1 matching over 10 bases. The CDR3 length is 13 residues. The germline V gene encodes CDR1 SEHNR and CDR2 FQNEAQ (reference sequence). The CDR3 nucleotides read TGTGCCAGCATCGACAGGGGGCGCGGTGGCTGCACCTTC. Its protein is CASIDRGRGGCTF.

The V and J genes are TRBV27 and TRBJ1-2; D is unclear. V lost 4 bases and J lost 8, with 17 bases in between. Per the germline V gene, CDR1 is MNHEY and CDR2 is SMNVEV (reference sequence). CDR3 size: 14 residues. CDR3 DNA: TGTGCCAGCAGTTCCGTAGGCCTCCTAACGGGCTACACCTTC. The encoded protein is CASSSVGLLTGYTF.

Points on this clonotype: Lacking the conserved final phenylalanine or tryptophan, this CDR3 likely reflects a read error. The chain has TRBV12-3 or TRBV12-4 and TRBJ2-7, with no clear D. V lost 8 bases, J lost 2 bases, and 10 bases lay in between. The CDR3 totals 12 residues. CDR3 nucleotide sequence: TGTGCCAGCCGCGTGGGAACCTACGAGCAGTACTCC. This codes for CASRVGTYEQYS.

This clonotype was seen ten or more times. The J gene is TRBJ2-7, the V gene TRBV12-3 or TRBV12-4, with 7 bases lining up with TRBD2. After removal of 4 bases from V and 0 bases from J, the junction contained 6 bases not matched to a gene. The CDR3 length is 15 residues. CDR3 in amino acids: CASSSRDYYSYEQYF. CDR3 nucleotide sequence: TGTGCCAGCAGTTCCAGGGACTACTACTCCTACGAGCAGTACTTC.

The J gene is TRBJ2-7, the V gene TRBV7-2; 8 bases align to TRBD2. Looked up from germline, CDR1 is SGHTA and CDR2 is FQGNSA. This CDR3 is built from 16 residues. The trim removed 5 bases at V and 3 bases at J, leaving 12 bases unmatched. The CDR3 sequence: CASSQSGGRTVYEQYF. CDR3 DNA: TGTGCCAGCAGCCAGAGCGGGGGAAGGACGGTCTACGAGCAGTACTTC.

V and J are TRBV6-5 and TRBJ1-4, with D perhaps TRBD1 (5 bases). The CDR3 is 16 residues long. Germline values: CDR1 MNHEY, CDR2 SVGAGI. V was shortened by 0 bases and J by 4 bases, with 12 bases between the two germline ends. CDR3 loop: CASSYSPTAYNEKLFF. The CDR3 DNA follows: TGTGCCAGCAGTTACTCCCCGACAGCATATAATGAAAAACTGTTTTTT.

There are a few counts of this clonotype. The V gene is TRBV6-2 or TRBV6-3, the J gene TRBJ2-1; TRBD2 aligns across 7 bases. Germline V lookup: CDR1 MNHEY, CDR2 SVGEGT. V dropped 6 bases and J dropped 0; count of bases not matched to a gene: 17. This CDR3 is 19 amino acids long. CDR3 amino acids: CASSNITPQGGSSYNEQFF. CDR3 in DNA: TGTGCCAGCAGCAATATCACCCCCCAAGGCGGGAGCTCCTACAATGAGCAGTTCTTC.

This clonotype came up a few times. The chain is built from TRBV29-1 and TRBJ2-5; a possible D gene is TRBD2 (5 bases). Trimming pared 2 bases from V and 11 bases from J, leaving 12 bases between. Germline-derived CDR1 and CDR2 are SQVTM and ANQGSEA. The CDR3 has 11 amino acids. CDR3 loop: CSVERRAWQYF. Written as DNA, the CDR3 is TGCAGCGTTGAACGGCGGGCGTGGCAGTACTTC.

V gene TRBV18 combines with J gene TRBJ2-3; 9 bases map to TRBD1. This CDR3 has 16 amino acids. CDR1 and CDR2 from the germline V gene are KGHSH and LQKENI. V shed 3 bases and J 6 bases; nucleotides not matched to a gene: 10. For the CDR3, the DNA is TGTGCCAGCTCACCCTCGCGGGACAGGGTAGATGATACGCAGTATTTT. It is translated as CASSPSRDRVDDTQYF.

The V and J genes are TRBV7-2 and TRBJ2-1; D is perhaps TRBD2 (6 bases). This CDR3 contains 16 residues. CDR1 and CDR2 (germline): SGHTA, FQGNSA. Trimming cost V 5 bases and J 3 bases, with 17 bases left between them. The CDR3 DNA reads TGTGCCAGCAGCCCCGCTCCGGGACTCCTCTACAATGAGCAGTTCTTC. Encoded protein: CASSPAPGLLYNEQFF.

Worth noting for this clonotype: A junction end diverges from the germline sequence, so it may reflect a read error. The chain links TRBV3-1 to TRBJ2-1, with D uncertain. This CDR3 has 12 amino acids. CDR1 is LGHDT and CDR2 is YNNKEL in the germline V gene (reference sequence). DNA for the CDR3: TGTGCCAGCGGCCAAGATTACCAGAAACTGTTCTTC. Its protein is CASGQDYQKLFF.

The rearrangement links TRBV7-2 to TRBJ2-3, with 8 nucleotides matching TRBD1. Trimming removed 1 base from V and 2 bases from J; junction bases left unmatched: 8. The CDR3 extends over 17 amino acids. Germline V CDR1 and CDR2: SGHTA, FQGNSA. DNA of the CDR3: TGTGCCAGCAGCTTAGGGCTTCAGGGGGCAGTCACAGATACGCAGTATTTT. Protein product: CASSLGLQGAVTDTQYF.

J is TRBJ2-7 and V is TRBV6-5; a possible D gene is TRBD1 (6 bases). Trimming cost V 5 bases and J 3 bases, with 17 bases left between them. CDR3 size: 15 residues. Germline V gene sequence: CDR1 MNHEY, CDR2 SVGAGI. DNA of the CDR3: TGTGCCAGCAGTCCCGGACAGACAGGAATCTACGAGCAGTACTTC. Residues: CASSPGQTGIYEQYF.

This chain links TRBV5-1 with TRBJ2-1; perhaps D is TRBD1 or TRBD2 (5 bases each). Trimming shortened V by 5 bases and J by 5 bases, and 14 bases separated the two germline ends. Germline V gene lookup returns CDR1 SGHRS and CDR2 YFSETQ. This CDR3 has 14 amino acids. This CDR3 reads CASSVWDANNEQFF. The CDR3 region has the DNA TGCGCCAGCAGTGTCTGGGACGCTAACAATGAGCAGTTCTTC.

V usage is TRBV18 and J usage is TRBJ2-7; D tentatively fits TRBD1 or TRBD2 (5 bases each). The last part of the DNA fits TRBJ2-5 better; the J call may be wrong. The CDR3 is made up of 14 amino acids. Germline loops: CDR1 KGHSH, CDR2 LQKENI. CDR3 sequence reads: CASSPSGTGETQYF. DNA of the CDR3: TGTGCCAGCTCACCATCCGGGACGGGAGAGACCCAGTACTTC.

This clonotype was detected only a few times. The rearrangement uses TRBV19 and TRBJ2-7; 7 nucleotides agree with TRBD1. The length of the CDR3 is 15 residues. Germline V gene data show CDR1 as LNHDA and CDR2 as SQIVND (reference sequence). Trimming removed 3 bases from V and 1 base from J; junction bases left unmatched: 6. CDR3 residues: CASSIDRAGSYEQYF. DNA of the CDR3: TGTGCCAGTAGTATCGACAGGGCTGGGTCCTACGAGCAGTACTTC.

The chain uses TRBV5-5 and TRBJ1-2; TRBD1 matches 7 bases. The CDR3 runs to 15 residues. The germline CDR1 and CDR2 sequences are SGHKS and YYEKEE (reference sequence). V shed 0 bases, J shed 0 bases, and the junction held 2 bases outside the gene matches. DNA for the CDR3: TGTGCCAGCAGCTTGGCAGGGACAGCTAACTATGGCTACACCTTC. Translated, it gives CASSLAGTANYGYTF.

This clonotype was observed a few times. V usage is TRBV7-2 and J usage is TRBJ2-3; tentative D call: TRBD1 (6 bases). CDR3 length: 16 residues. Trimming took off 0 bases at V and 4 bases at J, with 14 bases between the two ends. CDR1 is SGHTA, CDR2 FQGNSA, per germline. The CDR3 DNA sequence: TGTGCCAGCAGCTTAGCCACAGGGATCGGCCCAGATACGCAGTATTTT. It codes for CASSLATGIGPDTQYF. Based on the CDR3 plus reference TRBV7-2 and TRBJ2-3, the full variable domain is GAGVSQSPSNKVTEKGKDVELRCDPISGHTALYWYRQSLGQGLEFLIYFQGNSAPDKSGLPSDRFSAERTGGSVSTLTIQRTQQEDSAVYLCASSLATGIGPDTQYFGPGTRLTVL.

This clonotype has a handful of counts. The chain uses TRBV20-1 and TRBJ1-4; 9 bases fit TRBD1. The CDR3 contains 14 residues. Germline loops: CDR1 DFQATT, CDR2 SNEGSKA (reference sequence). After removal of 5 bases from V and 8 bases from J, the junction contained 9 bases not matched to a gene. This CDR3 reads CSAGGDRVSEKLFF. CDR3 DNA sequence: TGCAGTGCTGGGGGGGACAGGGTTTCGGAAAAACTGTTTTTT.

The genes are TRBV28 and TRBJ2-7, with TRBD2 identical over 7 bases. The length of the CDR3 is 15 residues. V was pared by 3 bases and J by 5 bases, with 10 bases of the junction left unmatched. In germline, CDR1 is MDHEN, CDR2 SYDVKM. The CDR3 region has the DNA TGTGCCAGCAGTTTGGTAGGCGGGAGCGGGCACGAGCAGTACTTC. Translating gives CASSLVGGSGHEQYF.

This clonotype was detected a few times. This chain links TRBV6-5 with TRBJ1-6; maybe TRBD1 (6 bases). The CDR3 sequence is 13 residues long. The germline CDR1 and CDR2 sequences are MNHEY and SVGAGI. Deletions cut 1 base from V and 8 bases from J, with 6 bases between. The CDR3 protein is CASSYYRDSPLHF. CDR3 sequence (DNA): TGTGCCAGCAGTTACTACAGGGATTCACCCCTCCACTTT.

The chain employs TRBV5-1 and TRBJ2-5; TRBD2 agrees at 10 bases. Germline V lookup: CDR1 SGHRS, CDR2 YFSETQ. The CDR3 has 15 residues. The V and J ends lost 5 bases and 5 bases, in that order; junction bases with no gene match: 9. The DNA for the CDR3 is TGCGCCAGCAGTCTTACCGGGACTAGCGAGGAGACCCAGTACTTC. This codes for CASSLTGTSEETQYF.